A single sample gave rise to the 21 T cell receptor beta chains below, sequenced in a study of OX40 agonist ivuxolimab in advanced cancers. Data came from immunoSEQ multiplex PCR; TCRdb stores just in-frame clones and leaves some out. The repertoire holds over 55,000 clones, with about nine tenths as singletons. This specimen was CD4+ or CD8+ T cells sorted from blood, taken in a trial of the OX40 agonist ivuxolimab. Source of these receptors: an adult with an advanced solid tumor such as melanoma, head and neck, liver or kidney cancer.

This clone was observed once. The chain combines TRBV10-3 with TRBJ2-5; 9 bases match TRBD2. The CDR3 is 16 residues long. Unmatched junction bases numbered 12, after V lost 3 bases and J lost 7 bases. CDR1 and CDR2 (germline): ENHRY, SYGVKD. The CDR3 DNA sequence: TGTGCCATCAGTGAAGCGGGGGGCCTCCGTCTACGGACCCAGTACTTC. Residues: CAISEAGGLRLRTQYF.

The CDR3 DNA follows: TGTGCCAGCAGTGTTCAGGGTGATCGAACCGGGGAGCTGTTTTTT. Translation: CASSVQGDRTGELFF. The V and J genes are TRBV9 and TRBJ2-2; a possible D gene is TRBD1 (5 bases). The germline V gene has CDR1 SGDLS and CDR2 YYNGEE. V shed 5 bases and J shed 5 bases, with 16 bases lying between them. This CDR3 contains 15 residues.

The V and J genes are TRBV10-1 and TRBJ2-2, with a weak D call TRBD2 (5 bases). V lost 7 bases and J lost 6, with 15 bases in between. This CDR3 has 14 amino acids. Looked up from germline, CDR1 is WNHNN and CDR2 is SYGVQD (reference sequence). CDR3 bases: TGCGCCAGCACGAGAGACGCCGGGGCCGGGGAGCTGTTTTTT. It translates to CASTRDAGAGELFF.

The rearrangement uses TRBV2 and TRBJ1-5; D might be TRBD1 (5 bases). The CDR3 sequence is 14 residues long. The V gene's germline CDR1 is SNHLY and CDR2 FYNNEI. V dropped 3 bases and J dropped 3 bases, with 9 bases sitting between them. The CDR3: CASSEDTYNQPQHF. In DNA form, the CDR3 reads TGTGCCAGCAGTGAGGACACCTACAATCAGCCCCAGCATTTT.

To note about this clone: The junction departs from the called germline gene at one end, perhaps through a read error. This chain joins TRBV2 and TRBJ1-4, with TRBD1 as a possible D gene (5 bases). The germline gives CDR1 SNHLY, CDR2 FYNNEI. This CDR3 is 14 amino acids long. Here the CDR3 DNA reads TGTGCCACCAGTAGGGCGGGGGTGGATGAAAAACTGTTTTTT. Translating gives CATSRAGVDEKLFF.

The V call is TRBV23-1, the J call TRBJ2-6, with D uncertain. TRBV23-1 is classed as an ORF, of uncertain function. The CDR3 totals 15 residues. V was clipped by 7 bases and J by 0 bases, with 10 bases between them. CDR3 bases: TGCGCCAGCAATCCGGGCTACTCTGGGGCCAACGTCCTGACTTTC. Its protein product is CASNPGYSGANVLTF.

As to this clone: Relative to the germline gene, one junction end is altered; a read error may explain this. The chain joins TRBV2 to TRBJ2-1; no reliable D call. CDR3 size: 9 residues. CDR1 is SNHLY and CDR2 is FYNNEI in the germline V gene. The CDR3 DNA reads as TGTGCCAGCAGTGAATATGCGGTCTTC. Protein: CASSEYAVF.

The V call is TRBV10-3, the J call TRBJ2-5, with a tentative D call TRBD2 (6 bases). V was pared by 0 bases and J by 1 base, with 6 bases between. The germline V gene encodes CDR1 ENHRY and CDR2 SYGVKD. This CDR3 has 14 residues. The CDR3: CAISESGGQETQYF. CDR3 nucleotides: TGTGCCATCAGTGAGTCGGGGGGCCAAGAGACCCAGTACTTC.

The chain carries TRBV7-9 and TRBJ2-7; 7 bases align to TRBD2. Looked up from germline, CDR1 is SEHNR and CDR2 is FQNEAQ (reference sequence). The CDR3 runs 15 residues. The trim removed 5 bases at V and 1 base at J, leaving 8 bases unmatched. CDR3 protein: CASSPMGGESYEQYF. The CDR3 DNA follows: TGTGCCAGCAGCCCCATGGGGGGGGAATCCTACGAGCAGTACTTC.

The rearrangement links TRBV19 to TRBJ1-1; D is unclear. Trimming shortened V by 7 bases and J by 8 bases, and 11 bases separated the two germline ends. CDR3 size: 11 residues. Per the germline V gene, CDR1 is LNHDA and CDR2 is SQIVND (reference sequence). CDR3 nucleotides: TGTGCCAGTAAAATCGGGCGCGAAGCTTTCTTT. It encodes CASKIGREAFF. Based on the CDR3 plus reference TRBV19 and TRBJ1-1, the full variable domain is DGGITQSPKYLFRKEGQNVTLSCEQNLNHDAMYWYRQDPGQGLRLIYYSQIVNDFQKGDIAEGYSVSREKKESFPLTVTSAQKNPTAFYLCASKIGREAFFGQGTRLTVV.

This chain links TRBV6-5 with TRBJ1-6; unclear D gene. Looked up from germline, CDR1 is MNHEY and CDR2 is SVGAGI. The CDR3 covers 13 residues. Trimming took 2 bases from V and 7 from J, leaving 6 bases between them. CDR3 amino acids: CASSYRENSPLHF. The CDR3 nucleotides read TGTGCCAGCAGTTACAGAGAGAATTCACCCCTCCACTTT.

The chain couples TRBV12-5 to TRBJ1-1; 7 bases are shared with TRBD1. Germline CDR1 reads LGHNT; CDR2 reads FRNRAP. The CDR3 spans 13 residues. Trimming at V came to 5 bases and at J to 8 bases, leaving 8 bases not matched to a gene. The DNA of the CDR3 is TGTGCTAGTGGTAACGCTCCGACAGGGGAAGCTTTCTTT. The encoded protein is CASGNAPTGEAFF.

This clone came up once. CDR3 nucleotides: TGTGCCAGCAGCTTAGACACCACAGATACGCAGTATTTT. Amino acid sequence: CASSLDTTDTQYF. This chain connects TRBV5-6 to TRBJ2-3, with D hard to call. Germline V gene sequence: CDR1 SGHDT, CDR2 YYEEEE. There are 13 residues in the CDR3. Between the trimmed V and J ends, which lost 2 bases and 2 bases, there was a span of 6 bases.

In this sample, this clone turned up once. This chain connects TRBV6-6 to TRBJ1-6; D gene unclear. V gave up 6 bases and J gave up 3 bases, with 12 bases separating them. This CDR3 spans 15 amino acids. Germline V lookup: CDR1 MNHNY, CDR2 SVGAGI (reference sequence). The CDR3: CASSLGEYYNSPLHF. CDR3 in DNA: TGTGCCAGCAGCCTCGGGGAGTACTATAATTCACCCCTCCACTTT.

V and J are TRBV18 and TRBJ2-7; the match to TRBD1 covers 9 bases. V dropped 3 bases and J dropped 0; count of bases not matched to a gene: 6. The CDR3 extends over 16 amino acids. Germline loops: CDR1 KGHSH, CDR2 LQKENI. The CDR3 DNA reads TGTGCCAGCTCACCCAAACAGGGGGCAACCTCCTACGAGCAGTACTTC. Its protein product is CASSPKQGATSYEQYF.

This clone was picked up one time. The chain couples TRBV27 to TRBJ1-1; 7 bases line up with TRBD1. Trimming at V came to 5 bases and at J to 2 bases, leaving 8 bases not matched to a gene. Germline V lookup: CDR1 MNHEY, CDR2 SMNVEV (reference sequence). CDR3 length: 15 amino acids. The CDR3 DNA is TGTGCCAGCAGTAAAACGAGGACAGGAAACACTGAAGCTTTCTTT. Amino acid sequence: CASSKTRTGNTEAFF.

CDR3 sequence: CASSLGVGQETQYF. The CDR3, as DNA: TGTGCCAGCAGCTTAGGGGTGGGGCAAGAGACCCAGTACTTC. The chain joins TRBV7-2 to TRBJ2-5; the D is unclear. The germline V gene encodes CDR1 SGHTA and CDR2 FQGNSA. Trimming pared 1 base from V and 2 bases from J, leaving 8 bases between. This CDR3 has 14 amino acids. The whole variable domain, filled in from reference TRBV7-2 and TRBJ2-5, reads GAGVSQSPSNKVTEKGKDVELRCDPISGHTALYWYRQSLGQGLEFLIYFQGNSAPDKSGLPSDRFSAERTGGSVSTLTIQRTQQEDSAVYLCASSLGVGQETQYFGPGTRLLVL.

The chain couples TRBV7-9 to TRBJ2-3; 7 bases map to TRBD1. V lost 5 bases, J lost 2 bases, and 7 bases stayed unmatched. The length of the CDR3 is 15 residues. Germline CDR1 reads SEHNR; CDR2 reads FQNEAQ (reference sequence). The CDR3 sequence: CASSQRQGYTDTQYF. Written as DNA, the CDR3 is TGTGCCAGCAGCCAGAGACAGGGATACACAGATACGCAGTATTTT.

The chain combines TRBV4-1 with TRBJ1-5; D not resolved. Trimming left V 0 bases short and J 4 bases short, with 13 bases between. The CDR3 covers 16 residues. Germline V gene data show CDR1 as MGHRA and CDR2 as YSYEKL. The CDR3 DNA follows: TGCGCCAGCAGCCAAGATGTGGTGATTTTTAATCAGCCCCAGCATTTT. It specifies CASSQDVVIFNQPQHF.

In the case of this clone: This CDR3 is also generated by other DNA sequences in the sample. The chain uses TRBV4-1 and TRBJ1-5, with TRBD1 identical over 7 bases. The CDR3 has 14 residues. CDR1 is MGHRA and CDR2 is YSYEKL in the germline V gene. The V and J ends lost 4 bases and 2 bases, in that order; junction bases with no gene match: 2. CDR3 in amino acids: CASSPGGGNQPQHF. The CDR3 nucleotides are TGCGCCAGCAGCCCAGGGGGGGGCAATCAGCCCCAGCATTTT.

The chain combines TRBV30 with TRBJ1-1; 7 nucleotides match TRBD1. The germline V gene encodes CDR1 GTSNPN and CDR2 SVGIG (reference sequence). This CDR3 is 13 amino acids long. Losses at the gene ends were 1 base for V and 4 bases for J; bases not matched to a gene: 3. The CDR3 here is CAWSASGGTEAFF. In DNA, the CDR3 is TGTGCCTGGAGTGCGTCAGGGGGCACTGAAGCTTTCTTT.